Reported below is one TCR beta chain. No antigen is known for it. The PCR ran on 60 Vbeta and 13 Jbeta primers. Original processing notes: The authors later counted tens of millions of unique TCR beta chains, 9.5 million to 11 million of them shared. This table comes from immunoSEQ multiplex PCR, and its TCRdb copy is limited to in-frame clones, with some not included. The V and J calls and clone size are taken from that table; D and trimming were inferred from the DNA. The sample yields some 150,000 clones, approximately 78% seen once. These donors counted as nominally healthy when sampled, but unrecorded immune exposures were likely. The sample comes from a study of cytomegalovirus exposure and HLA in healthy donors. Regarding the study as a whole: Owing to their indistinguishability, certain V segments, notably TRBV6-2 and TRBV6-3, were excluded. Researchers counted about 150 TCR beta chains as cytomegalovirus-associated.

V was clipped by 4 bases and J by 8 bases; unmatched bases: 8. This CDR3 has 14 residues. Germline CDR1 reads LNHDA; CDR2 reads SQIVND (reference sequence). This TCR was recovered from a man aged 40-49 years in good health and CMV-seropositive. This sequence joins TRBV19 and TRBJ2-4, with 7 bases aligning to TRBD1. The sequenced material came from PBMCs. The CDR3 sequence is CASSRGTASYIQYF. CDR3 DNA: TGTGCCAGTAGTAGAGGGACAGCCTCGTACATTCAGTACTTC. Complete variable domain (other parts from reference TRBV19 and TRBJ2-4): DGGITQSPKYLFRKEGQNVTLSCEQNLNHDAMYWYRQDPGQGLRLIYYSQIVNDFQKGDIAEGYSVSREKKESFPLTVTSAQKNPTAFYLCASSRGTASYIQYFGAGTRLSVL.